A selection of T cell receptor beta chains follows, all from one sample in a study of blood T cell repertoires in COVID-19. Measured with immunoSEQ multiplex PCR; TCRdb has only the in-frame clones, and not every one. The repertoire holds 250,000 to 300,000 clones, with approximately 88% as singletons. Material for sequencing was peripheral blood. Receptor source: a man aged 50 to 60 with acute or convalescent COVID-19. Each CDR3 is given with its conserved first and last residue. Each record gives: CDR3 DNA, CDR3 protein, V gene, D gene, J gene. D genes are given only for firm matches.

CDR3nt: TGTGCCAGCAGTTTAGCCCAGGGACTAGCGGGGCCTGCTAGCACAGATACGCAGTATTTT; CDR3aa: CASSLAQGLAGPASTDTQYF; v_gene: TRBV27; d_gene: TRBD2; j_gene: TRBJ2-3
CDR3nt: TGTGCCAGCAGCCAAGACATCTATTCTCTCTATGGCTACACCTTC; CDR3aa: CASSQDIYSLYGYTF; v_gene: TRBV3-1/TRBV3-2; d_gene: NA; j_gene: TRBJ1-2
CDR3nt: TGTGCCAGCAGCAAAGTGCGGGGTAATCAGCCCCAGCATTTT; CDR3aa: CASSKVRGNQPQHF; v_gene: TRBV21-1; d_gene: NA; j_gene: TRBJ1-5
CDR3nt: TGTGCCAGCAGCTCGGACAGAGGAAACACCATATATTTT; CDR3aa: CASSSDRGNTIYF; v_gene: TRBV11-2; d_gene: NA; j_gene: TRBJ1-3
CDR3nt: TGTGCCAGCAGCTTGGCCGGGTTAGCTAACTATGGCTACACCTTC; CDR3aa: CASSLAGLANYGYTF; v_gene: TRBV11-2; d_gene: NA; j_gene: TRBJ1-2
CDR3nt: TGTGCCAGCAGCCGCGGGGGCAGCGGCTACACCTTC; CDR3aa: CASSRGGSGYTF; v_gene: TRBV3-1/TRBV3-2; d_gene: NA; j_gene: TRBJ1-2
CDR3nt: TGTGCCAGCCGGAGGACGGCCCATAATTCACCCCTCCACTTT; CDR3aa: CASRRTAHNSPLHF; v_gene: TRBV19; d_gene: NA; j_gene: TRBJ1-6
CDR3nt: TGCGCCAGCAGCTATTATAGCGGGGCGCTCACAGATACGCAGTATTTT; CDR3aa: CASSYYSGALTDTQYF; v_gene: TRBV5-1; d_gene: TRBD2; j_gene: TRBJ2-3
CDR3nt: TGTGCCAGTAGTAGCGACCCGGGAAAACTGTTTTTT; CDR3aa: CASSSDPGKLFF; v_gene: TRBV19; d_gene: NA; j_gene: TRBJ1-4
CDR3nt: TGTGCCAGCAGCCCGAAACAGGGGGTCAATTCACCCCTCCACTTT; CDR3aa: CASSPKQGVNSPLHF; v_gene: TRBV4-2; d_gene: TRBD1; j_gene: TRBJ1-6
CDR3nt: TGTGCCAGCAGTCGACAGGTTGCGGGGGTGTGGCAGTACTTC; CDR3aa: CASSRQVAGVWQYF; v_gene: TRBV6-2/TRBV6-3; d_gene: NA; j_gene: TRBJ2-7
CDR3nt: TGTGCCAGTAGTATAGAAGGACAGAGGCAGTACTTC; CDR3aa: CASSIEGQRQYF; v_gene: TRBV19; d_gene: NA; j_gene: TRBJ2-7
CDR3nt: TGTGCCAGCAGTGACGGCAGGGGGCTTGGCTACACCTTC; CDR3aa: CASSDGRGLGYTF; v_gene: TRBV6-4; d_gene: TRBD1; j_gene: TRBJ1-2
CDR3nt: TGCGCCAGCAGCCAGCCCCAGGGTAGTCGAACCGGGGAGCTGTTTTTT; CDR3aa: CASSQPQGSRTGELFF; v_gene: TRBV4-1; d_gene: NA; j_gene: TRBJ2-2
CDR3nt: TGCGCCAGCAGTTTGGACAGCCAGAACACTGAAGCTTTCTTT; CDR3aa: CASSLDSQNTEAFF; v_gene: TRBV5-1; d_gene: NA; j_gene: TRBJ1-1